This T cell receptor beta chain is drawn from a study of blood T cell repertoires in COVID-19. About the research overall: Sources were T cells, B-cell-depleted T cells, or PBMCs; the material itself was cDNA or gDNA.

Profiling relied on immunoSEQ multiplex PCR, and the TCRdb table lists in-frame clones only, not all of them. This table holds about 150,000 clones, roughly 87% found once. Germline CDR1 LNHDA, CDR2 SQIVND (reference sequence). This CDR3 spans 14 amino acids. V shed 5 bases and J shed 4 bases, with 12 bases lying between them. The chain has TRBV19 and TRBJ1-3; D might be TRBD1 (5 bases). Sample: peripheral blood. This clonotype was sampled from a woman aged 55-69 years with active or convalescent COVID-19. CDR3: CASSELGVGNTIYF. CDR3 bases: TGTGCCAGTAGTGAATTAGGGGTCGGAAACACCATATATTTT.